The rows below give T cell receptor beta chains drawn from one sample of a study of T cells in Graves' hyperthyroidism and ophthalmopathy. Via MiXCR, TCRdb re-called the multiplex PCR reads, giving one row per CDR3 protein. Among about 500,000 distinct CDR3 sequences listed, roughly 14% were seen once. Sequenced input: blood. Receptors were obtained from a woman aged 18-29 years with Graves' hyperthyroidism. CDR3s include the opening cysteine and the closing phenylalanine or tryptophan. Each record gives: D gene, J gene, clone size, V gene, CDR3 protein, CDR3 DNA. D genes are given only for firm matches. Some rows have no size entry. The others give once, few or many, or a class for an expanded clone.

TRBD2 TRBJ2-1 many TRBV12-3/TRBV12-4 CASRRPGLVNEQFF TGTGCCAGCAGACGGCCGGGACTAGTCAATGAGCAGTTCTTC
TRBD1 TRBJ1-1 - TRBV7-2 CASSLGGQGREAFF TGTGCCAGCAGCTTAGGGGGACAGGGGAGGGAGGCTTTCTTT
- TRBJ1-6 many TRBV5-1 CASRESGSPLHF TGCGCCAGCAGGGAATCGGGCTCACCCCTCCACTTT
TRBD2 TRBJ2-5 many TRBV28 CASSLLADKTLGAETQYF TGTGCCAGCAGTTTACTAGCGGACAAGACTCTAGGGGCGGAGACCCAGTACTTC
- TRBJ2-7 - TRBV10-1 CASSESINSYEQYF TGCGCCAGCAGTGAGTCGATCAACTCCTACGAGCAGTACTTC
- TRBJ2-3 many TRBV11-2 CASSLWPDTQYF TGTGCCAGCAGCTTATGGCCAGATACGCAGTATTTT
- TRBJ2-3 - TRBV4-2 CASSQDKLTASTDTQYF TGTGCCAGCAGCCAAGATAAACTGACCGCTAGCACAGATACGCAGTATTTT
- TRBJ2-5 few TRBV20-1 CSARDQRGGGETQYF TGCAGTGCTAGAGACCAGAGGGGGGGGGGAGAGACCCAGTACTTC
- TRBJ1-4 many TRBV12-3/TRBV12-4 CASSLGVMGKLFF TGTGCCAGCAGTTTAGGGGTTATGGGAAAACTGTTTTTT
TRBD1 TRBJ2-2 many TRBV24-1 CATSPGTGIGELFF TGTGCCACCAGCCCGGGGACAGGGATCGGGGAGCTGTTTTTT
- TRBJ1-1 few TRBV19 CATGTGVEAFF TGTGCCACCGGAACGGGGGTTGAAGCTTTCTTT